What follows are 13 T cell receptor beta chains derived from one specimen sequenced in a study of Graves' ophthalmopathy and Graves' hyperthyroidism. RNA transcripts were the template, and TCR beta CDR3 regions were amplified from them. First-round RT-PCR used HTBI primers; second-round multiplex PCR followed. In TCRdb, the multiplex PCR reads were re-called with MiXCR into one record per CDR3 protein. The sample has 300,000 to 400,000 distinct CDR3 sequences; roughly a sixth are singletons. The sequencing input was peripheral blood. These receptors were obtained from an adult man with Graves' ophthalmopathy.

This clonotype was found many times. This chain joins TRBV28 and TRBJ2-7; D possibly corresponds to TRBD2 (6 bases). The CDR3 has 15 amino acids. The V gene's germline CDR1 is MDHEN and CDR2 SYDVKM. The V and J ends lost 1 base and 0 bases respectively, with 10 bases between them. The chain's CDR3 is CASSLLSSASYEQYF. CDR3 DNA sequence: TGTGCCAGCAGTTTATTGTCTAGCGCCTCCTACGAGCAGTACTTC.

A word on this clonotype: This may be a read error: a much more frequent sequence differs by one nucleotide. The chain employs TRBV6-2 or TRBV6-3 and TRBJ2-5; TRBD1 agrees at 9 bases. The length of the CDR3 is 16 residues. CDR1 is MNHEY, CDR2 SVGEGT, per germline. The CDR3 loop reads CAGSWGQGPSQETQYF. DNA for the CDR3: TGTGCCGGCAGTTGGGGACAGGGACCGTCACAAGAGACCCAGTACTTC.

This clonotype was counted many times. The chain links TRBV6-1 to TRBJ2-7; TRBD1 agrees at 9 bases. The trim removed 6 bases at V and 4 bases at J, leaving 16 bases unmatched. Germline lookup yields CDR1 MNHNS and CDR2 SASEGT. This CDR3 has 17 amino acids. The CDR3 loop is CASSLGTGSGVRYEQYF. The CDR3 DNA follows: TGTGCCAGCAGCCTAGGGACAGGGAGCGGCGTGCGGTACGAGCAGTACTTC.

The table lists this clonotype with many counts. The chain couples TRBV5-1 to TRBJ1-1; weak D call: TRBD1 (5 bases). V was pared by 0 bases and J by 6 bases, with 18 bases between. Germline CDR1 SGHRS, CDR2 YFSETQ. This CDR3 spans 16 amino acids. CDR3 nucleotides: TGCGCCAGCAGCTTGGGGCAGGGCCGCTCCGACCCTGAAGCTTTCTTT. Translated, it gives CASSLGQGRSDPEAFF.

Many counts were recorded for this clonotype. The chain joins TRBV20-1 to TRBJ2-5, with unresolved D. CDR1 DFQATT and CDR2 SNEGSKA come from the germline V gene (reference sequence). Trimming shortened V by 0 bases and J by 0 bases, and 11 bases separated the two germline ends. The CDR3 is 15 residues long. The CDR3 DNA reads as TGCAGTGCTAGAGATTTTAGTGACTACCAAGAGACCCAGTACTTC. This sequence encodes CSARDFSDYQETQYF.

Many counts were recorded for this clonotype. The rearrangement links TRBV4-1 to TRBJ1-5, with D possibly TRBD1 on 6 matching bases. Germline loops: CDR1 MGHRA, CDR2 YSYEKL. The CDR3 consists of 16 residues. The germline V and J ends were trimmed by 2 bases and 2 bases, with 13 bases remaining between them. DNA of the CDR3: TGCGCCAGCAGCCAAACCAGGGGAAGCGGCAATCAGCCCCAGCATTTT. This sequence encodes CASSQTRGSGNQPQHF.

This clonotype was recorded many times. The chain joins TRBV6-2 or TRBV6-3 to TRBJ2-7, with D possibly being TRBD1 or TRBD2 (6 bases each). V was trimmed by 8 bases and J by 4 bases, leaving 18 bases between them. Germline V gene sequence: CDR1 MNHEY, CDR2 SVGEGT. This CDR3 has 14 amino acids. The CDR3 sequence: CASAYPGARYEQYF. The CDR3, as DNA: TGTGCCAGCGCATATCCGGGGGCCCGTTACGAGCAGTACTTC.

This clonotype has at least ten counts. The rearrangement links TRBV28 to TRBJ2-2; D is unclear. V was clipped by 3 bases and J by 5 bases, with 7 bases between them. Germline V gene data show CDR1 as MDHEN and CDR2 as SYDVKM. This CDR3 is 13 amino acids long. The CDR3 region has the DNA TGTGCCAGCAGTTTGAGTGGAACCGGGGAGCTGTTTTTT. Translation gives CASSLSGTGELFF.

The table lists this clonotype with many counts. The chain is built from TRBV30 and TRBJ1-5; D remains ambiguous. Trimming shortened V by 1 base and J by 7 bases, and 14 bases separated the two germline ends. Germline loops: CDR1 GTSNPN, CDR2 SVGIG (reference sequence). CDR3 length equals 14 residues. Here the CDR3 reads CAWSGGGIGQPQHF. DNA for the CDR3: TGTGCCTGGAGTGGAGGTGGAATAGGACAGCCCCAGCATTTT.

This clonotype was observed many times. The gene calls are TRBV30 and TRBJ2-6; 8 positions match TRBD1. The CDR3 is 15 amino acids. V gave up 2 bases and J gave up 3 bases; unmatched junction bases: 3. Germline V gene sequence: CDR1 GTSNPN, CDR2 SVGIG (reference sequence). CDR3 coding DNA: TGTGCCTGGAGTCAGGGGGCGCTTGGGGCCAACGTCCTGACTTTC. It encodes CAWSQGALGANVLTF.

This clonotype was seen at least ten times. The rearrangement uses TRBV18 and TRBJ1-6, with D perhaps TRBD1 (6 bases). Germline CDR1 is KGHSH and CDR2 is LQKENI. V lost 3 bases, J lost 7 bases, and 7 bases lay in between. The CDR3 totals 13 residues. The CDR3 protein is CASSPDRNSPLHF. The DNA of the CDR3 is TGTGCCAGCTCACCCGACAGGAATTCACCCCTCCACTTT.

This clonotype was observed at least ten times. The CDR3 nucleotides read TGTGCCACCACAATCGGGACAGGGAGCTCCTACGAGCAGTACTTC. As protein: CATTIGTGSSYEQYF. This chain joins TRBV19 and TRBJ2-7; the match to TRBD1 covers 9 bases. Germline values: CDR1 LNHDA, CDR2 SQIVND (reference sequence). CDR3 length: 15 residues. J was trimmed by 0 bases and V by 10 bases; bases with no gene match: 10.

This clonotype was detected many times. The chain is built from TRBV6-2 or TRBV6-3 and TRBJ2-7; 8 nucleotides align to TRBD1. The junction had 13 bases not matched to a gene; V was cut back by 6 bases and J by 3 bases. Per the germline V gene, CDR1 is MNHEY and CDR2 is SVGEGT. This CDR3 comprises 16 residues. CDR3: CASRETPPGTGYEQYF. The CDR3 region has the DNA TGTGCCAGCAGGGAAACACCCCCCGGGACAGGCTACGAGCAGTACTTC.